The next 14 T cell receptor beta chains were all read from a single sample in a study of T cells after yellow fever vaccination. TCRdb redid the calling of the 5' RACE reads with MiXCR, one entry per CDR3 protein. The profile shows around 65,000 distinct CDR3 sequences, under 6.5% of them singletons. Sample: CD4+ T cells sorted from PBMCs, taken roughly 15 days after the first yellow fever vaccination. Every receptor here comes from a young man who received the YFV17D yellow fever vaccine.

This clonotype was seen repeatedly, ten times or more. CDR3 DNA sequence: TGTGCCAGCAGCCCGGAACAGGGGGGCTACTCCTACAATGAGCAGTTCTTC. Its protein is CASSPEQGGYSYNEQFF. The chain employs TRBV7-6 and TRBJ2-1; 8 bases fit TRBD1. The CDR3 sequence is 17 residues long. The germline gives CDR1 SGHVS, CDR2 FNYEAQ. J lost 0 bases, V lost 5 bases, and 9 bases had no gene match.

This clonotype has ten or more counts. The gene calls are TRBV24-1 and TRBJ1-5, with D maybe TRBD1 (5 bases). Germline CDR1 reads KGHDR; CDR2 reads SFDVKD. The germline V and J ends were trimmed by 3 bases and 9 bases, with 17 bases remaining between them. The CDR3 is 15 residues long. The CDR3 sequence: CATSDPTVGVGPQHF. The DNA for the CDR3 is TGTGCCACCAGTGATCCGACAGTGGGGGTAGGGCCCCAGCATTTT.

Ten or more counts support this clonotype. The V gene is TRBV11-2, the J gene TRBJ2-3; no definite D call. The germline V gene has CDR1 SGHAT and CDR2 FQNNGV. Trimming pared 3 bases from V and 1 base from J, leaving 5 bases between. The CDR3 is 13 amino acids. This CDR3 is CASSLGRTDTQYF. CDR3 bases: TGTGCCAGCAGCTTGGGCCGCACAGATACGCAGTATTTT.

This clonotype has only a few counts. CDR3 sequence reads: CASSRGSGAGYEQYV. CDR3 coding DNA: TGTGCCAGCAGCCGAGGTAGCGGGGCCGGCTACGAGCAGTACGTC. The chain uses TRBV5-4 and TRBJ2-7; TRBD2 agrees at 8 bases. Germline CDR1 SGHNT, CDR2 YYREEE (reference sequence). CDR3 length: 15 amino acids. With 4 bases clipped from V and 3 bases from J, the junction kept 9 bases outside the gene matches.

This clonotype was counted many times. The rearrangement joins TRBV20-1 to TRBJ2-7; D possibly corresponds to TRBD1 (6 bases). The germline V gene has CDR1 DFQATT and CDR2 SNEGSKA (reference sequence). This CDR3 region has 14 residues. V lost 5 bases, J lost 0 bases, and 14 bases lay in between. DNA for the CDR3: TGCAGTGCTTCTCGAAGGGGGAGCTCCTACGAGCAGTACTTC. As protein: CSASRRGSSYEQYF.

This clonotype showed up many times. The V and J genes are TRBV12-3 or TRBV12-4 and TRBJ1-6; no reliable D call. With 7 bases removed from V and 0 bases from J, the gap between germline ends came to 7 bases. The CDR3 has 14 amino acids. The DNA for the CDR3 is TGTGCCAGCACCCGAAGCTCCTATAATTCACCCCTCCACTTT. This encodes CASTRSSYNSPLHF.

This clonotype has ten or more counts. The chain recombines TRBV12-3 or TRBV12-4 with TRBJ2-5; D possibly matches TRBD1 or TRBD2 (5 bases each). V lost 4 bases and J lost 1, with 10 bases in between. This CDR3 has 14 amino acids. DNA for the CDR3: TGTGCCAGCAGTTCGGGACCGTTCCAAGAGACCCAGTACTTC. It yields the protein CASSSGPFQETQYF.

This clonotype was detected ten times or more. The chain combines TRBV12-3 or TRBV12-4 with TRBJ2-2; 7 bases align to TRBD1. V was clipped by 5 bases and J by 4 bases; unmatched bases: 7. There are 15 residues in the CDR3. DNA for the CDR3: TGTGCCAGCAGTCCGAGACAGGGTAGCACCGGGGAGCTGTTTTTT. Protein sequence: CASSPRQGSTGELFF.

This clonotype was detected many times. The chain links TRBV6-5 to TRBJ2-5, with 9 nucleotides matching TRBD1. The length of the CDR3 is 14 residues. CDR1 MNHEY and CDR2 SVGAGI come from the germline V gene. The junction had 5 bases not matched to a gene; V was cut back by 5 bases and J by 4 bases. The CDR3 spells CASSIQGAGETQYF. CDR3 in DNA: TGTGCCAGCAGTATACAGGGGGCGGGAGAGACCCAGTACTTC.

This clonotype was detected many times. The chain recombines TRBV4-3 with TRBJ2-3; D unresolved. Germline V gives CDR1 LGHNA, CDR2 YSLEER. This CDR3 has 13 residues. With 0 bases removed from V and 14 bases from J, the gap between germline ends came to 15 bases. CDR3 sequence: CASSQDLSDHLYF. The CDR3 DNA reads TGCGCCAGCAGCCAAGATCTTTCGGACCACCTGTATTTT.

This clonotype was seen at least ten times. The chain recombines TRBV20-1 with TRBJ2-3; 7 bases map to TRBD2. CDR1 is DFQATT, CDR2 SNEGSKA, per germline (reference sequence). The CDR3 spans 14 residues. With V trimmed by 6 bases and J by 5 bases, 11 bases remained unmatched. The CDR3 region has the DNA TGCAGTGCCCAACTAGGACTAGGAAAAGATACGCAGTATTTT. Amino acids: CSAQLGLGKDTQYF.

This clonotype was detected many times. This sequence joins TRBV5-1 and TRBJ2-3; 15 bases match TRBD2. The CDR3 has 18 amino acids. J was trimmed by 4 bases and V by 3 bases; bases with no gene match: 9. Germline-derived CDR1 and CDR2 are SGHRS and YFSETQ. CDR3 in amino acids: CASSSRTSGGAGSDTQYF. CDR3 nucleotides: TGCGCCAGCAGCTCTCGGACTAGCGGGGGGGCTGGATCAGATACGCAGTATTTT.

About this clonotype: This may stem from a read error, because a much larger clone lies one nucleotide away. V gene TRBV24-1 combines with J gene TRBJ2-5, with 10 bases matching TRBD1. Germline CDR1 KGHDR, CDR2 SFDVKD. This CDR3 is 16 amino acids long. This CDR3 is CAASDPSGTGVETQYF. Here the CDR3 DNA reads TGTGCCGCCAGTGACCCATCCGGGACAGGGGTAGAGACCCAGTACTTC.

This clonotype was observed at least ten times. The rearrangement joins TRBV29-1 to TRBJ2-4; D remains unclear. V was pared by 4 bases and J by 0 bases, with 16 bases between. The CDR3 totals 16 residues. Looked up from germline, CDR1 is SQVTM and CDR2 is ANQGSEA. This chain's CDR3 is CSVVPGQPVAKNIQYF. As DNA, the CDR3 is TGCAGCGTTGTGCCCGGCCAGCCAGTAGCCAAAAACATTCAGTACTTC.